Listed below are T cell receptor beta chains from one sample, sequenced in a study of T cells in Graves' hyperthyroidism and ophthalmopathy. Each CDR3 protein gets one entry after TCRdb re-called the multiplex PCR reads with MiXCR. The sample yields under 400,000 distinct CDR3 sequences, roughly a fifth seen once. Sequenced sample: blood. The source of these receptors is a woman in her forties or fifties with Graves' hyperthyroidism. Both conserved end residues are part of each CDR3. A D gene is named only where the DNA matches it firmly. Rows may omit the clone size; those that give it use once, few, many or a size class.

TRBV20-1	TRBD2	TRBJ2-5	many	CSARLAGLQETQYF	TGCAGTGCTAGACTAGCGGGCCTCCAAGAGACCCAGTACTTC
TRBV3-1	.	TRBJ1-1	many	CASSPGTMNTEAFF	TGTGCCAGCAGCCCCGGGACAATGAACACTGAAGCTTTCTTT
TRBV20-1	TRBD2	TRBJ2-2	many	CSARDRVRLAGTGELFF	TGCAGTGCTAGAGATAGGGTCCGGCTAGCGGGAACCGGGGAGCTGTTTTTT
TRBV5-6	TRBD2	TRBJ2-1	many	CASSFTSAEQFF	TGTGCCAGCAGCTTTACTAGCGCTGAGCAGTTCTTC
TRBV6-2/TRBV6-3	.	TRBJ1-6	many	CASRYPSGPLHF	TGTGCCAGCAGGTACCCAAGTGGACCCCTCCACTTT
TRBV6-1	TRBD1	TRBJ1-2	many	CASSSDRNGYTF	TGTGCCAGCAGCTCGGACAGGAATGGCTACACCTTC
TRBV12-3/TRBV12-4	.	TRBJ2-7	many	CASSQWQGYEQYF	TGTGCCAGCAGCCAATGGCAGGGCTACGAGCAGTACTTC
TRBV28	.	TRBJ2-1	.	CASGGTTYNEQFF	TGTGCCAGCGGGGGGACAACCTACAATGAGCAGTTCTTC
TRBV9	.	TRBJ2-2	.	CASSAGATGELFF	TGTGCCAGCAGCGCCGGGGCCACCGGGGAGCTGTTTTTT
TRBV2	.	TRBJ2-3	many	CASSDITGNTDTQYF	TGTGCCAGCAGTGATATAACAGGGAACACAGATACGCAGTATTTT
TRBV27	.	TRBJ1-2	few	CASSDSGASYGYTF	TGTGCCAGCAGTGATTCAGGGGCTTCCTATGGCTACACCTTC
TRBV4-1	.	TRBJ1-3	few	CASSRGQSFDSGNTIYF	TGCGCCAGCAGCCGCGGACAGTCCTTCGACTCTGGAAACACCATATATTTT
TRBV6-1	.	TRBJ1-1	few	CASASDPFGTEAFF	TGTGCCAGCGCCTCGGACCCCTTTGGCACTGAAGCTTTCTTT
TRBV27	TRBD1	TRBJ2-7	.	CASSLQGQGYEQYF	TGTGCCAGCAGTTTACAAGGACAGGGCTACGAGCAGTACTTC
TRBV2	.	TRBJ2-5	many	CASNRQSGQETQYF	TGTGCCAGCAACCGACAGTCCGGTCAAGAGACCCAGTACTTC
TRBV5-1	.	TRBJ2-5	.	CASSLAAGRETQYF	TGCGCCAGCAGCTTGGCCGCGGGGCGGGAGACCCAGTACTTC
TRBV9	.	TRBJ2-5	.	CASSVDLGAETQYF	TGTGCCAGCAGCGTAGATCTGGGTGCGGAGACCCAGTACTTC
TRBV6-6	.	TRBJ2-7	.	CASSYFYKSYEQYF	TGTGCCAGCAGTTACTTCTATAAGAGCTACGAGCAGTACTTC
TRBV2	TRBD2	TRBJ2-2	.	CASSSRSGGLVVGELFF	TGTGCCAGCAGCTCTAGGAGTGGGGGACTAGTAGTCGGGGAGCTGTTTTTT
TRBV20-1	.	TRBJ2-7	many	CSATPGRGGYEQYF	TGCAGTGCTACCCCTGGCAGGGGGGGGTACGAGCAGTACTTC
TRBV6-1	.	TRBJ2-3	few	CASSKHWGRYTDTQYF	TGTGCCAGCAGTAAGCATTGGGGCAGATACACAGATACGCAGTATTTT
TRBV9	TRBD2	TRBJ2-5	many	CASSATKRTSGIGAGRETQYF	TGTGCCAGCAGCGCAACAAAGAGGACTAGCGGGATAGGAGCGGGGCGAGAGACCCAGTACTTC
TRBV10-3	TRBD2	TRBJ2-7	many	CAIKEGSSGGSYEQYF	TGTGCCATCAAGGAGGGTTCCTCCGGGGGGTCGTACGAGCAGTACTTC
TRBV19	TRBD2	TRBJ2-1	few	CASSRLSGGPYEQFF	TGTGCCAGTAGCCGGCTCTCGGGAGGACCGTATGAGCAGTTCTTC
TRBV7-3	.	TRBJ2-7	many	CASSLDATPSYEQYF	TGTGCCAGCAGCCTCGACGCTACCCCTTCCTACGAGCAGTACTTC
TRBV5-5	.	TRBJ1-1	many	CASSLYTEAFF	TGTGCCAGCAGCTTATATACTGAAGCTTTCTTT
TRBV27	TRBD1	TRBJ1-1	many	CASSLLGGPMNTEAFF	TGTGCCAGCAGTTTACTAGGGGGCCCCATGAACACTGAAGCTTTCTTT
TRBV7-2	TRBD2	TRBJ2-3	many	CASRAGGPITDTQYF	TGTGCCAGCAGAGCGGGAGGGCCTATCACAGATACGCAGTATTTT
TRBV5-1	TRBD2	TRBJ2-3	.	CASSFRGAGDGDTQYF	TGCGCCAGCAGCTTCCGGGGAGCGGGAGACGGCGATACGCAGTATTTT
TRBV9	.	TRBJ2-5	few	CASSNGNQETQYF	TGTGCCAGCAGCAACGGAAATCAAGAGACCCAGTACTTC
TRBV27	.	TRBJ2-7	.	CASSFKQASYSYEQYF	TGTGCCAGCAGTTTTAAACAGGCTTCATACTCCTACGAGCAGTACTTC
TRBV6-5	.	TRBJ1-2	many	CASSYSGGPYYGYTF	TGTGCCAGCAGTTACTCCGGGGGGCCCTACTATGGCTACACCTTC
TRBV19	.	TRBJ1-5	many	CASSNFLGDGNQPQHF	TGTGCCAGTAGTAACTTCCTGGGGGACGGCAATCAGCCCCAGCATTTT
TRBV20-1	TRBD1	TRBJ1-6	many	CSAVGDRGSPLHF	TGCAGTGCTGTCGGGGACAGGGGGTCACCCCTCCACTTT
TRBV3-1	.	TRBJ1-2	many	CASSQGPTNYGYTF	TGTGCCAGCAGCCAGGGCCCTACTAACTATGGCTACACCTTC
TRBV29-1	TRBD1	TRBJ2-5	.	CSVEDGRGREETQYF	TGCAGCGTTGAAGATGGAAGGGGGCGGGAAGAGACCCAGTACTTC
TRBV6-1	TRBD2	TRBJ2-7	.	CASSSVAGISYEQYF	TGTGCCAGCAGTTCGGTAGCGGGCATCTCCTACGAGCAGTACTTC
TRBV20-1	.	TRBJ2-3	many	CSARGLGTDTQYF	TGCAGTGCTAGAGGGCTAGGCACAGATACGCAGTATTTT
TRBV2	TRBD1	TRBJ2-1	few	CASSRTGGNEQFF	TGTGCCAGCAGTCGGACAGGGGGCAATGAGCAGTTCTTC
TRBV6-1	TRBD1	TRBJ1-2	many	CASSSPGTGINYGYTF	TGTGCCAGCAGTTCCCCCGGGACAGGGATTAACTATGGCTACACCTTC